Below, 28 T cell receptor beta chains from the same sample are listed, as sequenced in a study of cytomegalovirus exposure and HLA in healthy donors. Only in-frame clones appear in the TCRdb table, and some are missing; sequencing was by immunoSEQ multiplex PCR. The sample shows about 250,000 clones, about 88% of them seen only once. What was sequenced was PBMCs. The receptors were gathered from a man between 18 and 29 years old in good health and CMV-seropositive.

The genes are TRBV19 and TRBJ2-2; D unclear. Germline V lookup: CDR1 LNHDA, CDR2 SQIVND (reference sequence). The V and J ends lost 7 bases and 5 bases respectively, with 8 bases between them. There are 12 residues in the CDR3. The CDR3 DNA reads as TGTGCCAGTAATTTCGGGACCGGGGAGCTGTTTTTT. This sequence encodes CASNFGTGELFF.

This clone was picked up one time. J is TRBJ2-3 and V is TRBV30, with 7 bases matching TRBD2. The ends lost 4 bases at V and 3 bases at J; junction bases unmatched: 7. Germline V CDR1 and CDR2: GTSNPN, SVGIG (reference sequence). The CDR3 is 14 amino acids. In DNA, the CDR3 is TGTGCCTGGACTGGGGCGGGAGTGACAGATACGCAGTATTTT. Its protein is CAWTGAGVTDTQYF.

This clone was detected once. The chain is built from TRBV6-1 and TRBJ2-7; possibly TRBD1 for D (5 bases). The CDR3 is 15 amino acids. With 3 bases removed from V and 2 bases from J, the gap between germline ends came to 14 bases. Germline assignment: CDR1 MNHNS and CDR2 SASEGT. The CDR3 bases are TGTGCCAGCAGTGAGCAACAGGCGTCTCCCTACGAGCAGTACTTC. This sequence encodes CASSEQQASPYEQYF.

The chain couples TRBV9 to TRBJ2-1, with 11 bases matching TRBD2. The junction had 1 base not matched to a gene; V was cut back by 3 bases and J by 2 bases. From germline, CDR1 is SGDLS and CDR2 YYNGEE. This CDR3 has 15 residues. CDR3 in DNA: TGTGCCAGCAGCGAGACTAGCGGGACCTACAATGAGCAGTTCTTC. Translation gives CASSETSGTYNEQFF.

The J gene is TRBJ2-7, the V gene TRBV7-9, with no clear D. The ends were cut back, 1 base at V and 7 bases at J, with 8 bases in the middle. This CDR3 has 12 residues. Germline lookup yields CDR1 SEHNR and CDR2 FQNEAQ (reference sequence). The CDR3 region is CASSLVAGEQYF. Written as DNA, the CDR3 is TGTGCCAGCAGCTTAGTGGCCGGGGAGCAGTACTTC. The complete variable domain, with remaining parts taken from reference TRBV7-9 and TRBJ2-7, reads DTGVSQNPRHKITKRGQNVTFRCDPISEHNRLYWYRQTLGQGPEFLTYFQNEAQLEKSRLLSDRFSAERPKGSFSTLEIQRTEQGDSAMYLCASSLVAGEQYFGPGTRLTVT.

The gene calls are TRBV5-4 and TRBJ2-7; unclear D gene. Trimming stripped 2 bases from V and 0 bases from J, with 9 bases between. Germline V gene lookup returns CDR1 SGHNT and CDR2 YYREEE (reference sequence). The CDR3 totals 14 residues. The CDR3: CASSLGIASYEQYF. In nucleotides, the CDR3 is TGTGCCAGCAGCTTAGGCATTGCCTCCTACGAGCAGTACTTC.

This sequence joins TRBV7-2 and TRBJ1-5, with 7 bases that match TRBD1. This CDR3 is built from 14 residues. Germline V lookup: CDR1 SGHTA, CDR2 FQGNSA. V shed 2 bases and J 9 bases; nucleotides not matched to a gene: 7. This CDR3 reads CASSLHRGLRPQHF. CDR3 nucleotides: TGTGCCAGCAGCTTACACAGGGGATTGCGGCCCCAGCATTTT.

This clone has more than one count but fewer than ten. The chain combines TRBV6-1 with TRBJ1-1; 8 bases align to TRBD1. CDR3 size: 13 residues. Germline V gene sequence: CDR1 MNHNS, CDR2 SASEGT. Trimming at V came to 6 bases and at J to 6 bases, leaving 6 bases not matched to a gene. The CDR3 sequence: CASRDREFSEAFF. In DNA form, the CDR3 reads TGTGCCAGCAGGGACAGGGAGTTCTCTGAAGCTTTCTTT.

The chain employs TRBV7-9 and TRBJ2-2, with D possibly TRBD1 on 5 matching bases. This CDR3 is 12 amino acids long. The V and J ends lost 6 bases and 4 bases respectively, with 6 bases between them. Germline CDR1 reads SEHNR; CDR2 reads FQNEAQ (reference sequence). CDR3 amino acids: CASRGPTGELFF. In nucleotides, the CDR3 is TGTGCCAGCAGGGGGCCCACCGGGGAGCTGTTTTTT. Variable domain in full (rest from reference TRBV7-9 and TRBJ2-2): DTGVSQNPRHKITKRGQNVTFRCDPISEHNRLYWYRQTLGQGPEFLTYFQNEAQLEKSRLLSDRFSAERPKGSFSTLEIQRTEQGDSAMYLCASRGPTGELFFGEGSRLTVL.

This sequence joins TRBV9 and TRBJ2-1; 10 bases are a match to TRBD2. V lost 0 bases to trimming and J lost 9 bases; unmatched junction nucleotides: 21. Looked up from germline, CDR1 is SGDLS and CDR2 is YYNGEE. CDR3 length: 20 residues. Written as DNA, the CDR3 is TGTGCCAGCAGCGTAGATGGGGGCGGTGGGCTAGCGGGAGTTTCGGGTGAGCAGTTCTTC. Translated: CASSVDGGGGLAGVSGEQFF.

This chain connects TRBV29-1 to TRBJ2-7; 9 bases are a match to TRBD1. Unmatched junction bases numbered 9, after V lost 4 bases and J lost 5 bases. CDR3 length: 14 amino acids. CDR1 is SQVTM and CDR2 is ANQGSEA in the germline V gene. CDR3 region: CSVVILQGADEQYF. CDR3 nucleotide sequence: TGCAGCGTTGTTATCTTACAGGGGGCGGACGAGCAGTACTTC.

This clone was seen a few times. The V and J genes are TRBV2 and TRBJ1-1; no clear D. The CDR3 sequence is 15 residues long. The germline V gene encodes CDR1 SNHLY and CDR2 FYNNEI. Trimming removed 2 bases from V and 0 bases from J, with 10 bases in between. CDR3 in amino acids: CASSERMGMNTEAFF. The CDR3 DNA reads as TGTGCCAGCAGTGAACGAATGGGCATGAACACTGAAGCTTTCTTT. The full variable domain, with the rest looked up from reference TRBV2 and TRBJ1-1, is EPEVTQTPSHQVTQMGQEVILRCVPISNHLYFYWYRQILGQKVEFLVSFYNNEISEKSEIFDDQFSVERPDGSNFTLKIRSTKLEDSAMYFCASSERMGMNTEAFFGQGTRLTVV.

This rearrangement joins TRBV28 to TRBJ2-7; 10 bases fit TRBD2. This CDR3 spans 15 amino acids. V lost 3 bases, J lost 2 bases, and 4 bases stayed unmatched. The germline V gene encodes CDR1 MDHEN and CDR2 SYDVKM. The CDR3 DNA reads as TGTGCCAGCAGTTTTTCTAGCGGGAGCGCCTACGAGCAGTACTTC. This encodes CASSFSSGSAYEQYF. The full variable domain, in which reference TRBV28 and TRBJ2-7 provide the parts outside the CDR3, is DVKVTQSSRYLVKRTGEKVFLECVQDMDHENMFWYRQDPGLGLRLIYFSYDVKMKEKGDIPEGYSVSREKKERFSLILESASTNQTSMYLCASSFSSGSAYEQYFGPGTRLTVT.

The chain has TRBV10-3 and TRBJ2-2, with D maybe TRBD2 (6 bases). Germline CDR1 is ENHRY and CDR2 is SYGVKD. V lost 5 bases and J 5 bases, leaving 12 bases between the germline ends. CDR3 length: 14 residues. CDR3 coding DNA: TGTGCCATCAGTCAATCCGGGAGAACCGGGGAGCTGTTTTTT. This gives the protein CAISQSGRTGELFF.

This chain joins TRBV30 and TRBJ1-4, with D maybe TRBD1 (5 bases). CDR3 length: 13 residues. Trimming stripped 4 bases from V and 8 bases from J, with 14 bases between. Germline V gene sequence: CDR1 GTSNPN, CDR2 SVGIG (reference sequence). The CDR3, as DNA: TGTGCCTGGACCACAGGTTCCGGCGAAAAACTGTTTTTT. Translating it yields CAWTTGSGEKLFF.

This chain connects TRBV2 to TRBJ2-1, with 7 bases lining up with TRBD2. V lost 7 bases to trimming and J lost 4 bases; unmatched junction nucleotides: 10. Germline assignment: CDR1 SNHLY and CDR2 FYNNEI. The CDR3 length is 15 residues. The CDR3 here is CASMVAGVWYNEQFF. The CDR3, as DNA: TGTGCCAGCATGGTAGCGGGTGTTTGGTACAATGAGCAGTTCTTC.

The chain carries TRBV28 and TRBJ1-2; TRBD1 matches 8 bases. The CDR3 runs to 17 residues. In germline, CDR1 is MDHEN, CDR2 SYDVKM. V dropped 6 bases and J dropped 1; count of bases not matched to a gene: 13. The CDR3 region is CASRILEGQGFNYGYTF. Here the CDR3 DNA reads TGTGCCAGCAGGATACTCGAAGGACAGGGTTTTAACTATGGCTACACCTTC.

The CDR3 DNA reads TGTGCCAGCAGTTACATGGAGGGAGGGCCCGCAAAGACCCAGTACTTC. Its translation is CASSYMEGGPAKTQYF. The chain combines TRBV6-5 with TRBJ2-5, with TRBD2 matching 7 bases. The CDR3 totals 16 residues. Germline V gene sequence: CDR1 MNHEY, CDR2 SVGAGI. After removal of 2 bases from V and 6 bases from J, the junction contained 12 bases not matched to a gene.

This clone was counted only a few times. This rearrangement joins TRBV18 to TRBJ1-2, with D hard to call. CDR1 and CDR2 (germline): KGHSH, LQKENI. The CDR3 is 12 amino acids. Trimming shortened V by 3 bases and J by 6 bases, and 8 bases separated the two germline ends. The DNA for the CDR3 is TGTGCCAGCTCACCTCCCGACGATGGCTACACCTTC. This sequence encodes CASSPPDDGYTF.

This chain uses TRBV27 with TRBJ2-3, with TRBD1 matching over 9 bases. V shed 5 bases, J shed 2 bases, and the junction held 8 bases outside the gene matches. Germline assignment: CDR1 MNHEY and CDR2 SMNVEV (reference sequence). This CDR3 contains 16 residues. The CDR3 here is CASSQRRDRDTDTQYF. CDR3 nucleotides: TGTGCCAGCAGTCAACGCCGGGACAGGGACACAGATACGCAGTATTTT.

The rearrangement uses TRBV5-1 and TRBJ1-5; D is undetermined. Deletions cut 2 bases from V and 3 bases from J, with 18 bases between. The CDR3 is 17 residues long. Germline V gives CDR1 SGHRS, CDR2 YFSETQ. CDR3 DNA sequence: TGCGCCAGCAGCTTAGGTTTAGGGTCCGGACTCAATCAGCCCCAGCATTTT. It is translated as CASSLGLGSGLNQPQHF.

Concerning this clone: One junction end does not reproduce the germline sequence, and a read error may be involved. The chain couples TRBV2 to TRBJ1-2; D remains unclear. This CDR3 region has 11 residues. Germline CDR1 is SNHLY and CDR2 is FYNNEI. CDR3 DNA sequence: TGTGCCAGCAGTGATATCGGGAGATGCCACTTC. This gives the protein CASSDIGRCHF. The whole variable domain, remainder taken from reference TRBV2 and TRBJ1-2, is EPEVTQTPSHQVTQMGQEVILRCVPISNHLYFYWYRQILGQKVEFLVSFYNNEISEKSEIFDDQFSVERPDGSNFTLKIRSTKLEDSAMYFCASSDIGRCHFGSGTRLTVV.

The chain is built from TRBV4-1 and TRBJ2-7; TRBD2 matches 11 bases. J was trimmed by 2 bases and V by 5 bases; bases with no gene match: 5. Germline CDR1 and CDR2: MGHRA and YSYEKL. This CDR3 is built from 15 residues. The CDR3 here is CASSSRLAGTYEQYF. DNA for the CDR3: TGCGCCAGCAGCTCAAGACTAGCGGGAACCTACGAGCAGTACTTC.

The V gene is TRBV5-6, the J gene TRBJ2-2; D not resolved. Trimming shortened V by 4 bases and J by 0 bases, and 10 bases separated the two germline ends. Germline V CDR1 and CDR2: SGHDT, YYEEEE. This CDR3 spans 15 amino acids. The CDR3 loop is CASSEDPTNTGELFF. The CDR3 coding sequence is TGTGCCAGCAGCGAGGACCCCACGAACACCGGGGAGCTGTTTTTT. The complete variable domain, with remaining parts taken from reference TRBV5-6 and TRBJ2-2, reads DAGVTQSPTHLIKTRGQQVTLRCSPKSGHDTVSWYQQALGQGPQFIFQYYEEEERQRGNFPDRFSGHQFPNYSSELNVNALLLGDSALYLCASSEDPTNTGELFFGEGSRLTVL.

This chain links TRBV4-2 with TRBJ2-2; D is ambiguous. CDR3 length equals 13 residues. V was pared by 3 bases and J by 6 bases, with 8 bases between. Germline V CDR1 and CDR2: LGHNA, YNFKEQ. The CDR3 DNA reads TGTGCCAGCAGCCACTCTGGCGCCGGGGAGCTGTTTTTT. Translated, it gives CASSHSGAGELFF.

The V and J genes are TRBV6-6 and TRBJ2-5; the D gene is possibly TRBD1 (6 bases). The CDR3 is 12 amino acids. V dropped 5 bases and J dropped 5 bases, with 9 bases sitting between them. CDR1 MNHNY and CDR2 SVGAGI come from the germline V gene (reference sequence). CDR3 sequence: CASSTGRETQYF. In nucleotides, the CDR3 is TGTGCCAGCAGTACAGGGCGGGAGACCCAGTACTTC.

In its sample, this clone was seen a few times. Other nucleotide sequences in the sample specify the same CDR3. The V call is TRBV4-2, the J call TRBJ1-1, with TRBD1 as a possible D gene (5 bases). From germline, CDR1 is LGHNA and CDR2 YNFKEQ. V lost 3 bases to trimming and J lost 2 bases, with 10 bases between them. This CDR3 comprises 14 residues. The CDR3 is CASSHLDRNTEAFF. In DNA, the CDR3 is TGTGCCAGCAGCCATCTAGACAGAAACACTGAAGCTTTCTTT.

This rearrangement joins TRBV2 to TRBJ2-7; D remains unclear. The CDR3 contains 14 residues. The germline V gene encodes CDR1 SNHLY and CDR2 FYNNEI. V gave up 4 bases and J gave up 7 bases, with 17 bases separating them. The CDR3 coding sequence is TGTGCCAGCAGTGGCGGTCTGGGGTTGAGGGAGCAGTACTTC. Residues: CASSGGLGLREQYF.